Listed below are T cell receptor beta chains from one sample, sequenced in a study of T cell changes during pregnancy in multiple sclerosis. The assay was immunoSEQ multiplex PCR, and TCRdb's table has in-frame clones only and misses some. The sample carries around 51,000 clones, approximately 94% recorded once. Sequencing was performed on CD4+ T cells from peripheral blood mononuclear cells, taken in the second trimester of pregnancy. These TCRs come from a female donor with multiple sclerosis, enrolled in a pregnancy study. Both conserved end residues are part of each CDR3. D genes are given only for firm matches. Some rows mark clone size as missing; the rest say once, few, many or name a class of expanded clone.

CDR3 protein: CASSVAEGDYGYTF; CDR3 DNA: TGTGCCAGCAGCGTAGCCGAGGGCGACTATGGCTACACCTTC; D gene: NA; J gene: TRBJ1-2; V gene: TRBV9; clone size: NA
CDR3 protein: CASSLEGDGIGYTF; CDR3 DNA: TGTGCCAGCAGCTTAGAGGGAGACGGTATCGGCTACACCTTC; D gene: NA; J gene: TRBJ1-2; V gene: TRBV7-3; clone size: NA
CDR3 protein: CASSRRGGLNTEAFF; CDR3 DNA: TGTGCCAGCAGCCGCCGTGGGGGCTTAAACACTGAAGCTTTCTTT; D gene: NA; J gene: TRBJ1-1; V gene: TRBV7-9; clone size: NA
CDR3 protein: CASSVEGDLTDTQYF; CDR3 DNA: TGTGCCAGCAGCGTAGAAGGGGATCTGACAGATACGCAGTATTTT; D gene: NA; J gene: TRBJ2-3; V gene: TRBV9; clone size: NA
CDR3 protein: CASTTGIFPSSTEAFF; CDR3 DNA: TGTGCCAGCACCACGGGGATTTTCCCCTCGTCCACTGAAGCTTTCTTT; D gene: NA; J gene: TRBJ1-1; V gene: TRBV11-2; clone size: NA
CDR3 protein: CASRAGGGTMDSPLHF; CDR3 DNA: TGTGCCAGCAGGGCCGGTGGGGGGACGATGGATTCACCCCTCCACTTT; D gene: NA; J gene: TRBJ1-6; V gene: TRBV5-4; clone size: NA
CDR3 protein: CASSQWGQAYEQYF; CDR3 DNA: TGTGCCAGCTCGCAGTGGGGACAGGCCTACGAGCAGTACTTC; D gene: TRBD1; J gene: TRBJ2-7; V gene: TRBV18; clone size: NA
CDR3 protein: CASTPLRTGLHGYTF; CDR3 DNA: TGTGCCAGCACCCCTCTTCGGACAGGGCTCCATGGCTACACCTTC; D gene: TRBD1; J gene: TRBJ1-2; V gene: TRBV2; clone size: once
CDR3 protein: CASSWTEPGSGNTIYF; CDR3 DNA: TGCGCCAGCAGTTGGACAGAACCTGGCTCTGGAAACACCATATATTTT; D gene: NA; J gene: TRBJ1-3; V gene: TRBV10-2; clone size: NA
CDR3 protein: CASSQVYSYSNQPQHF; CDR3 DNA: TGCGCCAGCAGCCAAGTGTACAGTTATAGCAATCAGCCCCAGCATTTT; D gene: NA; J gene: TRBJ1-5; V gene: TRBV4-1; clone size: NA
CDR3 protein: CASSHTGNYEQYF; CDR3 DNA: TGTGCCAGCAGCCATACAGGGAATTACGAGCAGTACTTC; D gene: NA; J gene: TRBJ2-7; V gene: TRBV7-3; clone size: NA
CDR3 protein: CASSLTQGARTGELFF; CDR3 DNA: TGTGCCAGCAGCTTAACTCAGGGGGCCAGGACCGGGGAGCTGTTTTTT; D gene: TRBD1; J gene: TRBJ2-2; V gene: TRBV7-9; clone size: NA
CDR3 protein: CARGTRTDTEAFF; CDR3 DNA: TGTGCCCGAGGTACGAGAACGGACACTGAAGCTTTCTTT; D gene: NA; J gene: TRBJ1-1; V gene: TRBV2; clone size: NA
CDR3 protein: CATSRRRQGGEQFF; CDR3 DNA: TGTGCCACCAGCAGACGTAGACAGGGAGGTGAGCAGTTCTTC; D gene: NA; J gene: TRBJ2-1; V gene: TRBV15; clone size: NA
CDR3 protein: CASATGYYEQYF; CDR3 DNA: TGTGCCAGCGCGACAGGGTACTACGAGCAGTACTTC; D gene: TRBD1; J gene: TRBJ2-7; V gene: TRBV2; clone size: NA
CDR3 protein: CASSPDRGRAEAFF; CDR3 DNA: TGTGCCAGCAGCCCAGACAGGGGTAGGGCTGAAGCTTTCTTT; D gene: TRBD1; J gene: TRBJ1-1; V gene: TRBV7-3; clone size: NA
CDR3 protein: CASSQDQSGFSGYTF; CDR3 DNA: TGCGCCAGCAGCCAAGATCAATCAGGGTTTAGCGGCTACACCTTC; D gene: NA; J gene: TRBJ1-2; V gene: TRBV4-3; clone size: NA
CDR3 protein: CASKAGDQPQHF; CDR3 DNA: TGTGCCAGCAAAGCCGGGGATCAGCCCCAGCATTTT; D gene: NA; J gene: TRBJ1-5; V gene: TRBV7-9; clone size: NA
CDR3 protein: CASSAVRQGDAEAFF; CDR3 DNA: TGTGCCAGCAGTGCCGTACGTCAGGGTGACGCTGAAGCTTTCTTT; D gene: NA; J gene: TRBJ1-1; V gene: TRBV6-1; clone size: once
CDR3 protein: CASSWGTGEAFF; CDR3 DNA: TGTGCCAGCAGTTGGGGGACAGGAGAAGCTTTCTTT; D gene: TRBD1; J gene: TRBJ1-1; V gene: TRBV6-5; clone size: NA
CDR3 protein: CATSSGGQAIGYGYTF; CDR3 DNA: TGTGCCACCAGCAGTGGGGGACAGGCGATTGGGTATGGCTACACCTTC; D gene: TRBD1; J gene: TRBJ1-2; V gene: TRBV15; clone size: NA
CDR3 protein: CASSLDRGTDTQYF; CDR3 DNA: TGTGCCAGCAGCTTAGACAGGGGAACAGATACGCAGTATTTT; D gene: TRBD1; J gene: TRBJ2-3; V gene: TRBV7-9; clone size: NA
CDR3 protein: CASSIEVSYTQYF; CDR3 DNA: TGTGCCAGTAGTATCGAGGTCTCCTATACGCAGTATTTT; D gene: NA; J gene: TRBJ2-3; V gene: TRBV19; clone size: NA
CDR3 protein: CASTLRGGSYNSPLHF; CDR3 DNA: TGTGCCAGCACCCTGAGGGGGGGTTCCTATAATTCACCCCTCCACTTT; D gene: NA; J gene: TRBJ1-6; V gene: TRBV7-2; clone size: NA
CDR3 protein: CASSRTGQGVPYEQYF; CDR3 DNA: TGTGCCAGCAGCAGAACGGGACAGGGTGTTCCCTACGAGCAGTACTTC; D gene: TRBD1; J gene: TRBJ2-7; V gene: TRBV5-6; clone size: NA
CDR3 protein: CASSTFSGGLGYTGELFF; CDR3 DNA: TGTGCCAGCAGTACGTTCAGCGGGGGGCTGGGTTACACCGGGGAGCTGTTTTTT; D gene: TRBD2; J gene: TRBJ2-2; V gene: TRBV5-6; clone size: few